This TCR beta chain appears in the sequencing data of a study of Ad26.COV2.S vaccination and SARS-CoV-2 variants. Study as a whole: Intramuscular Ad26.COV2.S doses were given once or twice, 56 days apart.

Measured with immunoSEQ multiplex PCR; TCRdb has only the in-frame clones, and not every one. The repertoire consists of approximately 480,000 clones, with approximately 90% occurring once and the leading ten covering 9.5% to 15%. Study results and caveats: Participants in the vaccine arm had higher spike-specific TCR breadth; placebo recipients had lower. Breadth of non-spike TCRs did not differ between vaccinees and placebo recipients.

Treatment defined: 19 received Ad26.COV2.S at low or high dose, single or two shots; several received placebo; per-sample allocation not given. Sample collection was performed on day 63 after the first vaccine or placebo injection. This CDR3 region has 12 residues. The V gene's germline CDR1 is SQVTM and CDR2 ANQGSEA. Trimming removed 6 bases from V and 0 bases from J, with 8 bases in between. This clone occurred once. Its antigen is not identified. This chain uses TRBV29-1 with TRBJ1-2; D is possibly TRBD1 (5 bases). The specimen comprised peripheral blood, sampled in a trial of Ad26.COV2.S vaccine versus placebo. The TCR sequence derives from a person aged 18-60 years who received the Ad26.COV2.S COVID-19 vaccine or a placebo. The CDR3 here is CSVRQTNYGYTF. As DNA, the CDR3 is TGCAGCGTACGACAGACTAACTATGGCTACACCTTC. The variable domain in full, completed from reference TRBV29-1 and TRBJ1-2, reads SAVISQKPSRDICQRGTSLTIQCQVDSQVTMMFWYRQQPGQSLTLIATANQGSEATYESGFVIDKFPISRPNLTFSTLTVSNMSPEDSSIYLCSVRQTNYGYTFGSGTRLTVV.